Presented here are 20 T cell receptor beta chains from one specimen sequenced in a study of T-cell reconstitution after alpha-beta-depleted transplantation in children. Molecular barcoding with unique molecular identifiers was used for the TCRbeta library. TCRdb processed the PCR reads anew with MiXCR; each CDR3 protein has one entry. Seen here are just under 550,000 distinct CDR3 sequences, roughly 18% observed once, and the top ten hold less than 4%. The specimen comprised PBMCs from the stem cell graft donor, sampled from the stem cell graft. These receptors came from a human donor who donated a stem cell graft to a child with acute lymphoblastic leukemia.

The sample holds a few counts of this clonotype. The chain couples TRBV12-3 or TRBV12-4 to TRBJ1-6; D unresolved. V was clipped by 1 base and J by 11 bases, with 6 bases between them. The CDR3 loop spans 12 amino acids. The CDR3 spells CASSLGGPPLHF. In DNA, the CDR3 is TGTGCCAGCAGTTTAGGTGGTCCACCCCTCCACTTT.

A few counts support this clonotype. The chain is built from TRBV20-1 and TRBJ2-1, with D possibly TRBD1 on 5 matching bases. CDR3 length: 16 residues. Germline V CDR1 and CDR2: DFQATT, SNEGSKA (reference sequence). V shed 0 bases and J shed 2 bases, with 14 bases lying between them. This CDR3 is CSARDRRASTYNEQFF. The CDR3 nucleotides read TGCAGTGCTAGAGATCGCAGGGCGTCTACCTACAATGAGCAGTTCTTC.

The CDR3 loop is CASGSGTSYEQYF. CDR3 coding DNA: TGCGCCAGCGGGAGCGGGACGTCCTACGAGCAGTACTTC. V and J are TRBV5-1 and TRBJ2-7; 7 nucleotides line up with TRBD2. Looked up from germline, CDR1 is SGHRS and CDR2 is YFSETQ. Germline trimming cut 7 bases from V and 1 base from J; bases unmatched to any gene: 5. The CDR3 loop spans 13 amino acids.

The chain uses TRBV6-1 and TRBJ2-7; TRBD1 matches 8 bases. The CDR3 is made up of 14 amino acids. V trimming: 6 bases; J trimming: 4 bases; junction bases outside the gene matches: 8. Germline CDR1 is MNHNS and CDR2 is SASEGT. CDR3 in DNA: TGTGCCAGCAGCGGACAGGGTGTAGGGTACGAGCAGTACTTC. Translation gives CASSGQGVGYEQYF.

CDR3 amino acids: CATSDSRDGNTIYF. CDR3 in DNA: TGTGCCACCAGTGATTCCCGAGATGGAAACACCATATATTTT. V usage is TRBV24-1 and J usage is TRBJ1-3; D uncertain. Germline values: CDR1 KGHDR, CDR2 SFDVKD. The V and J ends lost 2 bases and 3 bases respectively, with 7 bases between them. The CDR3 length is 14 residues.

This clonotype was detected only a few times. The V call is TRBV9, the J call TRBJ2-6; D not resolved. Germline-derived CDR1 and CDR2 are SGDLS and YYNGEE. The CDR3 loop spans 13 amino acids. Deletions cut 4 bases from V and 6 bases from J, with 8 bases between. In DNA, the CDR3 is TGTGCCAGCAGCCCCCCCGCGGCCAACGTCCTGACTTTC. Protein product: CASSPPAANVLTF.

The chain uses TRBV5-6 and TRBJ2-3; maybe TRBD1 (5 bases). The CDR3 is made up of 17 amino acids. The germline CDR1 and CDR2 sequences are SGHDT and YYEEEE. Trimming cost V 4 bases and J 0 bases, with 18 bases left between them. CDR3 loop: CASSLGTGITSTDTQYF. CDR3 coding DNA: TGTGCCAGCAGCCTGGGTACAGGCATAACTAGCACAGATACGCAGTATTTT.

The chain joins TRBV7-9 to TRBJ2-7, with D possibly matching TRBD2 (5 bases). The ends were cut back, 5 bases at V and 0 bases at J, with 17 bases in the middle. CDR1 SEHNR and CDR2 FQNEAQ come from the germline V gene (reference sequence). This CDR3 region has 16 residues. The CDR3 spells CASSPAEGPGSYEQYF. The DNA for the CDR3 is TGTGCCAGCAGCCCGGCCGAGGGCCCTGGCTCCTACGAGCAGTACTTC.

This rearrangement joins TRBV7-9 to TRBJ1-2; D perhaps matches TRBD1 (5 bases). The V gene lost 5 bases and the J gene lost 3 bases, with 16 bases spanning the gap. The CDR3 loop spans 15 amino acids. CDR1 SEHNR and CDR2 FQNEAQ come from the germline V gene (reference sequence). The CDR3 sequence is CASSTYQGPDYGYTF. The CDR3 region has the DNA TGTGCCAGCAGCACCTATCAGGGACCAGACTATGGCTACACCTTC.

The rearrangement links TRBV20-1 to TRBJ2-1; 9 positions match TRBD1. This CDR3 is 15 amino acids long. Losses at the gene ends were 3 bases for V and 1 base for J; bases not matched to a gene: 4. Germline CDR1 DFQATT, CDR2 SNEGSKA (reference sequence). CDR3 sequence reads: CSASDRGRSYNEQFF. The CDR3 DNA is TGCAGTGCTAGCGACAGGGGGAGGTCCTACAATGAGCAGTTCTTC.

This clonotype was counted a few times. CDR3 sequence reads: CASSLVGPFYEQYF. CDR3 nucleotide sequence: TGTGCCAGCAGCTTGGTGGGACCGTTCTACGAGCAGTACTTC. The V call is TRBV5-8, the J call TRBJ2-7, with D possibly called TRBD1 or TRBD2 (5 bases each). Trimming left V 0 bases short and J 3 bases short, with 10 bases between. The CDR3 spans 14 residues. Germline V gene sequence: CDR1 SGHTS, CDR2 YDEGEE.

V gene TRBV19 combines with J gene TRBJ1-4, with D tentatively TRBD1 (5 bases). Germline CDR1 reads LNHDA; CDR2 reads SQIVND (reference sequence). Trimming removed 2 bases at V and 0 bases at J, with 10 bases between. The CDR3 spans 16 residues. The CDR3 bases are TGTGCCAGTAGTATACCGGGGGTTTCAACTAATGAAAAACTGTTTTTT. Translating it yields CASSIPGVSTNEKLFF.

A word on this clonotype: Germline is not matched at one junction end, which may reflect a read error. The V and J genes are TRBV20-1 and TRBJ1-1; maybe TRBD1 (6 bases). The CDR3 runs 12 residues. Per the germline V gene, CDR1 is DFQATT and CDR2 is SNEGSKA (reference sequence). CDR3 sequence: CSARAPGQEAVF. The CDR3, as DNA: TGCAGTGCTAGAGCTCCGGGACAAGAAGCTGTCTTT.

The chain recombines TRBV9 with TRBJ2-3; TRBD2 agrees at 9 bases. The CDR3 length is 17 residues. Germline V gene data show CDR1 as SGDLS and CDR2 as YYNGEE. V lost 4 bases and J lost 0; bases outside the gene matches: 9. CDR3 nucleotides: TGTGCCAGCAGCCCCCAACGACTAGCGGCCAGCACAGATACGCAGTATTTT. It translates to CASSPQRLAASTDTQYF.

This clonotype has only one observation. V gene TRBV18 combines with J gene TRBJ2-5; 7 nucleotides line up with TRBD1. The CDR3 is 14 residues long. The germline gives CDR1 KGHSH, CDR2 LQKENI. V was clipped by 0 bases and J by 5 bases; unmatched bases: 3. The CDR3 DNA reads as TGTGCCAGCTCACCACCAGGGGGCTATGAGACCCAGTACTTC. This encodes CASSPPGGYETQYF.

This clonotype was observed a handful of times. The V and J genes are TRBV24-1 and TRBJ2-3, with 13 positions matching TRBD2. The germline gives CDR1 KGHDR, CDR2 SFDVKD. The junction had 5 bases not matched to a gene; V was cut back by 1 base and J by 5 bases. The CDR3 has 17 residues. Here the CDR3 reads CATSDFGLAGAIDTQYF. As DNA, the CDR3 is TGTGCCACCAGTGATTTCGGACTAGCGGGAGCTATAGATACGCAGTATTTT.

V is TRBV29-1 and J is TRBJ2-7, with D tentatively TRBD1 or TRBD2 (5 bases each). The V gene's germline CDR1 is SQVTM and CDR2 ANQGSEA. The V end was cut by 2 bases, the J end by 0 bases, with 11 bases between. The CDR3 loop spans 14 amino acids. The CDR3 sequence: CSVELGVSSYEQYF. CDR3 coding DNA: TGCAGCGTTGAATTGGGGGTTTCCTCCTACGAGCAGTACTTC.

The CDR3 loop reads CAFSHGRGTVPSSAEAFF. DNA of the CDR3: TGTGCCTTCAGCCACGGGCGTGGGACAGTCCCCTCTTCGGCTGAAGCTTTCTTT. This chain connects TRBV3-1 to TRBJ1-1; 7 bases are a match to TRBD1. V gave up 11 bases and J gave up 6 bases; unmatched junction bases: 27. Germline CDR1 and CDR2: LGHDT and YNNKEL (reference sequence). This CDR3 contains 18 residues.

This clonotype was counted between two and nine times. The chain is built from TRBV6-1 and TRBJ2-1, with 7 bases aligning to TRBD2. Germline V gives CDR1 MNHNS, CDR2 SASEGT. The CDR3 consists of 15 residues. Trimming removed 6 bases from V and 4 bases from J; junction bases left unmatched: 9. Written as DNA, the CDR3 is TGTGCCAGCAGCGATGGGGGGGAGTTTTACAATGAGCAGTTCTTC. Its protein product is CASSDGGEFYNEQFF.

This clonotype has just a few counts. This CDR3 reads CSAQSSWAQETQYF. The CDR3 region has the DNA TGCAGTGCCCAGTCTAGTTGGGCCCAAGAGACCCAGTACTTC. V usage is TRBV20-1 and J usage is TRBJ2-5; D is unresolved. The CDR3 is 14 amino acids. Germline CDR1 DFQATT, CDR2 SNEGSKA (reference sequence). Trimming pared 6 bases from V and 1 base from J, leaving 15 bases between.